This T cell receptor (beta chain) was identified in a study of blood T cell repertoires in COVID-19. Unmatched junction bases numbered 16, after V lost 0 bases and J lost 0 bases. CDR1 SGHDN and CDR2 FVKESK come from the germline V gene. The CDR3 is 21 amino acids. Clones were sequenced by immunoSEQ multiplex PCR, and TCRdb holds only the in-frame ones, with some missing. The sample contains some 140,000 clones, around 83% of which appear only once. This clonotype was sampled from a woman in her fifties or sixties with COVID-19, enrolled during active disease. The chain carries TRBV14 and TRBJ2-1; 8 bases line up with TRBD1. The sequenced sample was peripheral blood. Here the CDR3 reads CASSQDRGWQGAIGSYNEQFF. CDR3 sequence (DNA): TGTGCCAGCAGCCAAGATAGGGGGTGGCAGGGGGCTATCGGCTCCTACAATGAGCAGTTCTTC.